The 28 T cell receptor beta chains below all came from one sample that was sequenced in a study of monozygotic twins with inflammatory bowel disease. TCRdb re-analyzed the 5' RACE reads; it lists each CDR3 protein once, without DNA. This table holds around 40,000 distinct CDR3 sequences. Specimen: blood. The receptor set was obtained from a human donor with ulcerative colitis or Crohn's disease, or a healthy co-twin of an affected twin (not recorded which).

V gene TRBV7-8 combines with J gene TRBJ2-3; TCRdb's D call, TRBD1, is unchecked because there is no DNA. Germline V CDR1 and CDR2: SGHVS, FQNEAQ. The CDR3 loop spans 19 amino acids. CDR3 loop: CASSLAPLSFKGTTDTQYF.

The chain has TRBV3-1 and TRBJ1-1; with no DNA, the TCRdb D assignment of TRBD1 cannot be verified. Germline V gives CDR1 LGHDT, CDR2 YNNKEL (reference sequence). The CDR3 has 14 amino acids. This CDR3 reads CASSQSSGGVEAFF. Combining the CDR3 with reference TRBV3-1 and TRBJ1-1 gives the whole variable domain DTAVSQTPKYLVTQMGNDKSIKCEQNLGHDTMYWYKQDSKKFLKIMFSYNNKELIINETVPNRFSPKSPDKAHLNLHINSLELGDSAVYFCASSQSSGGVEAFFGQGTRLTVV.

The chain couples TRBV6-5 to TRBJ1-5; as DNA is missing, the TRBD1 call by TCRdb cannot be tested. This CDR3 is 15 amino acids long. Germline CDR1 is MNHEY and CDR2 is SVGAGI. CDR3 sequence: CASSYRGQSNQPQHF.

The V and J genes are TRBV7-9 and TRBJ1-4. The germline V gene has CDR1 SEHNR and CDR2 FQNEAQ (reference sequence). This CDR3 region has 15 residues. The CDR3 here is CASSLEGRLNEKLFF.

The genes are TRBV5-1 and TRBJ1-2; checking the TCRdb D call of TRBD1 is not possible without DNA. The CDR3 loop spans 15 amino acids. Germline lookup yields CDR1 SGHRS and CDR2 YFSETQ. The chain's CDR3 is CASSLLGDVGYGYTF.

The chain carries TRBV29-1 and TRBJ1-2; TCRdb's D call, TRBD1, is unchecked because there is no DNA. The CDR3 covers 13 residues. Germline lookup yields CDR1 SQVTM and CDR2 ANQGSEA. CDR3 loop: CSVPTLDPYGYTF.

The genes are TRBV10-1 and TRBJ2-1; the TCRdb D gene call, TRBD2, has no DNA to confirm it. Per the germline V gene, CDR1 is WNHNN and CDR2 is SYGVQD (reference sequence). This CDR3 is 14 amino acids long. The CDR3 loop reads CASSRASGKVEQFF.

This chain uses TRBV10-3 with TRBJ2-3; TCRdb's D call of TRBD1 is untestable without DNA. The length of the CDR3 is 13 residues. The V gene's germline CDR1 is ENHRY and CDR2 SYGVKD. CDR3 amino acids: CATGTGSPDTQYF.

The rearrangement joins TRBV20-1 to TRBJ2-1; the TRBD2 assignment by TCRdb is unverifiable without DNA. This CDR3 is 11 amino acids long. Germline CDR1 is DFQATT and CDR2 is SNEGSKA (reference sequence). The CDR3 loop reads CSAEGGNEQFF.

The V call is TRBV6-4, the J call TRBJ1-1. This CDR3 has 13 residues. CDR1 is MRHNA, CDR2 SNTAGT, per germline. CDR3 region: CASSGTWGTEAFF.

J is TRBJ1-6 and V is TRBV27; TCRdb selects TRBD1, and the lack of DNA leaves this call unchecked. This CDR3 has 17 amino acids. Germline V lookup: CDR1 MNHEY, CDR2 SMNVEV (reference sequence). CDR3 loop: CASSSGDQSSYNSPLHF.

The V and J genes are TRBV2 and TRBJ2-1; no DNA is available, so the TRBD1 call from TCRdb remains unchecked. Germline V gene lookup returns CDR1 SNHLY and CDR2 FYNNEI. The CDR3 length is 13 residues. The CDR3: CASSLGKGNEQFF.

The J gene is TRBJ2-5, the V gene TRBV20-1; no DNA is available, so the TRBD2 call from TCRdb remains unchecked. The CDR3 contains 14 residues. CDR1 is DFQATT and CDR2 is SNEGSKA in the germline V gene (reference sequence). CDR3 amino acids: CSARTRTVQETQYF.

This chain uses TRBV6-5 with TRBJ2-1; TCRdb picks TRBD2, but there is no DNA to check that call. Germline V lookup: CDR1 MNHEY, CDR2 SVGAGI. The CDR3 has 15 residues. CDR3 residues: CASSYSGADYNEQFF.

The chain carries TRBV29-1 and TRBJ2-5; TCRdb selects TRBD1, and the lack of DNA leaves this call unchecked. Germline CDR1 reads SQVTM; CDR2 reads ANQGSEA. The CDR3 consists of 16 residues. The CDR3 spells CSVEDRIQGLGETQYF. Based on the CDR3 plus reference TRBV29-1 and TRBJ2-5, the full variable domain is SAVISQKPSRDICQRGTSLTIQCQVDSQVTMMFWYRQQPGQSLTLIATANQGSEATYESGFVIDKFPISRPNLTFSTLTVSNMSPEDSSIYLCSVEDRIQGLGETQYFGPGTRLLVL.

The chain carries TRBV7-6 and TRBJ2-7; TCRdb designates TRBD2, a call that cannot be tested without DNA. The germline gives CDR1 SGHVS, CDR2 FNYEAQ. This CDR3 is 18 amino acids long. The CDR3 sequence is CASSLISGGPLDVYEQYF. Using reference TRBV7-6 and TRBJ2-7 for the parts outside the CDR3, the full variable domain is GAGVSQSPRYKVTKRGQDVALRCDPISGHVSLYWYRQALGQGPEFLTYFNYEAQQDKSGLPNDRFSAERPEGSISTLTIQRTEQRDSAMYRCASSLISGGPLDVYEQYFGPGTRLTVT.

CDR3 loop: CASSPQGEQYF. The chain combines TRBV7-2 with TRBJ2-7; TCRdb's D call, TRBD1, is unchecked because there is no DNA. The CDR3 contains 11 residues. Germline loops: CDR1 SGHTA, CDR2 FQGNSA.

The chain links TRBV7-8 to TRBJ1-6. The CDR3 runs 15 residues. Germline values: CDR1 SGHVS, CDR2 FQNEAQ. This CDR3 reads CASSPERNLNSPLHF.

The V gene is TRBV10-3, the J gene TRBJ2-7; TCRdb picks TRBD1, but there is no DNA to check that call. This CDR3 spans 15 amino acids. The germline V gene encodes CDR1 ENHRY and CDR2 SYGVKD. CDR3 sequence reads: CAISSPGQGAREQYF.

The chain's CDR3 is CASSLDRIYYGYTF. The chain employs TRBV12-3 or TRBV12-4 and TRBJ1-2. This CDR3 is 14 amino acids long.

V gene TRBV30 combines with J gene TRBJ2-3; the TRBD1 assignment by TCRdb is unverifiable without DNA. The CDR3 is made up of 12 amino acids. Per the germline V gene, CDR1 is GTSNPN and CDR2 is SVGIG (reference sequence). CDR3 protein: CAGGQSTDTQYF. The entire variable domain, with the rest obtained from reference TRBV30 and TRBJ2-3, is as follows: SQTIHQWPATLVQPVGSPLSLECTVEGTSNPNLYWYRQAAGRGLQLLFYSVGIGQISSEVPQNLSASRPQDRQFILSSKKLLLSDSGFYLCAGGQSTDTQYFGPGTRLTVL.

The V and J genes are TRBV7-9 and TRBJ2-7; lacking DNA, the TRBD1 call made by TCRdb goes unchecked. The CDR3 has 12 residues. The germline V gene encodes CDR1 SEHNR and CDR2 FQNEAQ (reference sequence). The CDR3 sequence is CASSRSPYEQYF.

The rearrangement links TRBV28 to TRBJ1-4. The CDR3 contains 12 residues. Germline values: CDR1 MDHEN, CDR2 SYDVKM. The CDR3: CASSFPKEKLFF.

Here the CDR3 reads CASSQDPHEQFF. The V and J genes are TRBV3-1 and TRBJ2-1. Germline V gene sequence: CDR1 LGHDT, CDR2 YNNKEL (reference sequence). This CDR3 comprises 12 residues.

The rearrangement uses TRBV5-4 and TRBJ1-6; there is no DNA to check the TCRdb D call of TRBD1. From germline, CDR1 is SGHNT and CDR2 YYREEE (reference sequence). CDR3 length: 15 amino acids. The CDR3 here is CASSSGTVPNSPLHF.

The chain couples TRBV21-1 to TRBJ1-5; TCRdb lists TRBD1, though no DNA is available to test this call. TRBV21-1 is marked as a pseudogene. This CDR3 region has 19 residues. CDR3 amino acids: CASSIPPGGTGGLGQPQHF.

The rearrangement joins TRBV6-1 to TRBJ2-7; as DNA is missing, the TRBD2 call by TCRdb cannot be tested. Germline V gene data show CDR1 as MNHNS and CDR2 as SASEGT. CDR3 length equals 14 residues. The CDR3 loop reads CASDKGLGAYEQYF.

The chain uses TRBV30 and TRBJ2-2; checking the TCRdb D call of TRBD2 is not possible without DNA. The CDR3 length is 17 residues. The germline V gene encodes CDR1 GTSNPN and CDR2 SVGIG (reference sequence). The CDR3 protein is CAWSRTSGSSTPGELFF. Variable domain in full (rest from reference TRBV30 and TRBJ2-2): SQTIHQWPATLVQPVGSPLSLECTVEGTSNPNLYWYRQAAGRGLQLLFYSVGIGQISSEVPQNLSASRPQDRQFILSSKKLLLSDSGFYLCAWSRTSGSSTPGELFFGEGSRLTVL.